This T cell receptor (beta chain) was profiled in a study of T cells in Graves' hyperthyroidism and ophthalmopathy. The CDR3 contains 15 residues. CDR1 is MNHEY, CDR2 SVGAGI, per germline. Trimming removed 0 bases from V and 5 bases from J, with 10 bases in between. Study observations and caveats: Most thyroid-expanded clonotypes above 0.001 were also found in blood.

The CDR3 regions of TCR beta were amplified from RNA transcripts. TCR CDR3 underwent first-round RT-PCR with the HTBI primer set. TCRdb passed the multiplex PCR reads through MiXCR, listing each CDR3 protein once. The data show about 500,000 distinct CDR3 sequences, approximately 17% seen once. A word on this clonotype: Its antigen is unknown.

This receptor was identified in a woman aged 18-29 years with Graves' ophthalmopathy. Sequencing was carried out using blood. J is TRBJ1-4 and V is TRBV6-5; D is ambiguous. The DNA of the CDR3 is TGTGCCAGCAGTTACTCGCTACACCGAAATGAAAAACTGTTTTTT. Translating it yields CASSYSLHRNEKLFF.